This entry is about one T cell receptor (beta chain). The sample originates from a study of blood T cell repertoires in COVID-19. The wider study: The United States, Italy and Spain were the sources of the acute and convalescent COVID-19 samples. Nucleic acid was either cDNA or gDNA, and it came from T cells, B-cell-depleted T cells, or PBMCs.

Deletions cut 5 bases from V and 8 bases from J, with 18 bases between. The CDR3 is made up of 14 amino acids. Germline V gene lookup returns CDR1 MDHEN and CDR2 SYDVKM. Original processing notes: Estimates of nucleated cell counts were drawn from the amplification of reference gene primers. Profiling relied on immunoSEQ multiplex PCR, and the TCRdb table lists in-frame clones only, not all of them. That table furnishes V, J and clone size, whereas the DNA furnished D and trimming. This sample has fewer than 70,000 clones; about 88% occur once, and the top ten carry 7% to 10%. The rearrangement joins TRBV28 to TRBJ1-2, with unresolved D. The source of this sequence is a woman aged 70 to 79 with active COVID-19. Material: peripheral blood. The CDR3 loop is CASSPPALSWGYTF. CDR3 nucleotides: TGTGCCAGCAGTCCACCCGCCCTGAGCTGGGGCTACACCTTC.